The 11 T cell receptor beta chains below were found in one sample sequenced in a study of human T cells and chemical hapten exposure. TCRdb reprocessed the RACE reads with MiXCR, giving one entry per CDR3 protein. The sample includes approximately 45,000 distinct CDR3 sequences, about 3.9% of them seen just once. The sample's time point: healthy volunteer bleed at 2 weeks. Extraction yielded total RNA from whole blood (unfractionated). Sequencing was done on a sample of whole blood. The receptors stem from a female donor in good health. Some clones in this sample may be carry-over from other donors' samples.

This clonotype came up many times. This chain uses TRBV28 with TRBJ1-5; D is uncertain. The CDR3 has 13 residues. Germline V lookup: CDR1 MDHEN, CDR2 SYDVKM. Deletions cut 5 bases from V and 0 bases from J, with 5 bases between. CDR3 nucleotide sequence: TGTGCCAGCAGTCCTCCTAGCAATCAGCCCCAGCATTTT. It is translated as CASSPPSNQPQHF.

The chain links TRBV12-3 or TRBV12-4 to TRBJ1-5, with no clear D. Trimming took off 7 bases at V and 5 bases at J, with 15 bases between the two ends. The CDR3 sequence is 14 residues long. The DNA for the CDR3 is TGTGCCAGCACCGATATGGGCGTCGATCAGCCCCAGCATTTT. The encoded protein is CASTDMGVDQPQHF.

This clonotype was seen at least ten times. The rearrangement links TRBV20-1 to TRBJ2-3; the match to TRBD2 covers 12 bases. The CDR3 covers 13 residues. CDR1 DFQATT and CDR2 SNEGSKA come from the germline V gene (reference sequence). V shed 5 bases and J 4 bases; nucleotides not matched to a gene: 1. CDR3 in amino acids: CSAWTSGADTQYF. CDR3 DNA: TGCAGTGCTTGGACTAGCGGGGCAGATACGCAGTATTTT.

This clonotype was seen many times. The CDR3 coding sequence is TGTGCCAGCAGCTTATTCGGTGGTTCCTATAATTCACCCCTCCACTTT. Residues: CASSLFGGSYNSPLHF. The chain links TRBV7-2 to TRBJ1-6; D unresolved. V was pared by 2 bases and J by 1 base, with 9 bases between. Germline values: CDR1 SGHTA, CDR2 FQGNSA. The CDR3 is 16 residues long.

This clonotype was counted ten times or more. V is TRBV18 and J is TRBJ2-1, with TRBD2 matching 8 bases. This CDR3 is 18 amino acids long. V was clipped by 1 base and J by 4 bases; unmatched bases: 12. The germline CDR1 and CDR2 sequences are KGHSH and LQKENI. The CDR3 DNA follows: TGTGCCAGCTCACCACGATTTCAAGCGGGGGAGAAATACAATGAGCAGTTCTTC. Translating gives CASSPRFQAGEKYNEQFF. The variable domain in full, completed from reference TRBV18 and TRBJ2-1, reads NAGVMQNPRHLVRRRGQEARLRCSPMKGHSHVYWYRQLPEEGLKFMVYLQKENIIDESGMPKERFSAEFPKEGPSILRIQQVVRGDSAAYFCASSPRFQAGEKYNEQFFGPGTRLTVL.

This clonotype came up many times. The chain is built from TRBV27 and TRBJ2-1; 10 bases map to TRBD2. The CDR3 has 23 residues. With V trimmed by 3 bases and J by 0 bases, 23 bases remained unmatched. Germline CDR1 is MNHEY and CDR2 is SMNVEV (reference sequence). CDR3 in amino acids: CASSFLPTQGVAGGPSSYNEQFF. CDR3 in DNA: TGTGCCAGCAGTTTCCTCCCCACGCAGGGAGTAGCGGGGGGCCCCTCCTCCTACAATGAGCAGTTCTTC.

This clonotype was seen at least ten times. The genes are TRBV7-8 and TRBJ1-5; unclear D gene. Germline V gene sequence: CDR1 SGHVS, CDR2 FQNEAQ. V gave up 3 bases and J gave up 4 bases, with 19 bases separating them. The CDR3 is 17 residues long. CDR3 residues: CASSFLLGGPHNQPQHF. CDR3 sequence (DNA): TGTGCCAGCAGCTTCTTACTGGGAGGCCCCCATAATCAGCCCCAGCATTTT.

This clonotype has at least ten counts. The J gene is TRBJ1-6, the V gene TRBV5-1; 10 positions agree with TRBD1. The CDR3 sequence is 14 residues long. Germline-derived CDR1 and CDR2 are SGHRS and YFSETQ. J was trimmed by 9 bases and V by 0 bases; bases with no gene match: 0. The CDR3 loop is CASSLGQGASPLHF. CDR3 nucleotides: TGCGCCAGCAGCTTGGGACAGGGGGCTTCACCCCTCCACTTT.

This clonotype was detected many times. This chain uses TRBV2 with TRBJ2-5, with 8 bases matching TRBD2. The junction had 5 bases not matched to a gene; V was cut back by 7 bases and J by 4 bases. This CDR3 comprises 13 residues. The V gene's germline CDR1 is SNHLY and CDR2 FYNNEI. CDR3: CASKELAVETQYF. For the CDR3, the DNA is TGTGCCAGCAAGGAACTAGCGGTAGAGACCCAGTACTTC.

The table lists this clonotype with many counts. V is TRBV7-9 and J is TRBJ1-4; 9 nucleotides line up with TRBD1. V lost 4 bases to trimming and J lost 4 bases; unmatched junction nucleotides: 4. The CDR3 totals 15 residues. From germline, CDR1 is SEHNR and CDR2 FQNEAQ (reference sequence). The CDR3 sequence: CASSWTGAINEKLFF. CDR3 DNA sequence: TGTGCCAGCAGCTGGACAGGGGCGATTAATGAAAAACTGTTTTTT.

With regard to this clonotype: One end of the junction varies from germline; a read error may be responsible. The chain is built from TRBV6-1 and TRBJ1-6; a weak D match, TRBD1 (6 bases). CDR1 is MNHNS, CDR2 SASEGT, per germline. This CDR3 is 13 amino acids long. As DNA, the CDR3 is TGTGCCAGCAGTGAAGACGGGGGCTCACCCCACCACTTT. Translation: CASSEDGGSPHHF.